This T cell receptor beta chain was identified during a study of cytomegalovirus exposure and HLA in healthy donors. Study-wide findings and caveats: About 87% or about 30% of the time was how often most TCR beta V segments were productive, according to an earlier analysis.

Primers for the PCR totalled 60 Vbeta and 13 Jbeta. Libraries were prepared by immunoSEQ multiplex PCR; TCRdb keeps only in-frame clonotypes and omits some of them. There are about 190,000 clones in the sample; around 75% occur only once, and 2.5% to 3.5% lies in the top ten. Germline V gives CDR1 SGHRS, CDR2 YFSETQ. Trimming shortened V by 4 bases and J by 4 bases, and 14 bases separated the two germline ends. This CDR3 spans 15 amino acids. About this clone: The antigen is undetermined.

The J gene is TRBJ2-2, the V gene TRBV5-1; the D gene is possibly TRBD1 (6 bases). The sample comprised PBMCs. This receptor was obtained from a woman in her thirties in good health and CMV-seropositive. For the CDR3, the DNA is TGCGCCAGCAGCATACAGGGCACCGGCACCGGGGAGCTGTTTTTT. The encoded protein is CASSIQGTGTGELFF. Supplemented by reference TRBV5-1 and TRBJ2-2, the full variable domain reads KAGVTQTPRYLIKTRGQQVTLSCSPISGHRSVSWYQQTPGQGLQFLFEYFSETQRNKGNFPGRFSGRQFSNSRSEMNVSTLELGDSALYLCASSIQGTGTGELFFGEGSRLTVL.